These T cell receptor beta chains were read from a single sample in a study of control samples from healthy donors and cancer patients. This table comes from immunoSEQ multiplex PCR, and its TCRdb copy is limited to in-frame clones, with some not included. The sample records 110,000 or so clones, roughly four fifths being singletons. Sequencing was carried out using blood. These receptors were taken from a man aged 18 to 30 in good health. The conserved cysteine and the conserved F or W are not part of the CDR3 here. Clone size, where shown, is once, few, many, or a class for clones that have expanded.

clone_size j_call v_call cdr3_aa
NA TRBJ1-3 TRBV27 ASSPAGGGFGLRNTIY
NA TRBJ2-7 TRBV4-3 ASSQTRGTYEQY
NA TRBJ2-7 TRBV7-6 ASSLTLAGPYEQY
NA TRBJ1-5 TRBV11-2 ASSLDGRTPGKQPQH
NA TRBJ2-5 TRBV6-5 ATRGFDQETQY
NA TRBJ1-1 TRBV6-6 ASNPTMGRKNTEAF
NA TRBJ1-1 TRBV5-6 ASSLSRLEAF
few TRBJ1-1 TRBV19 ATRRGHLNTEAF
NA TRBJ2-1 TRBV19 ASIGAGYPPNEQF
NA TRBJ2-7 TRBV7-2 ASSDRGRGTYEQY
NA TRBJ2-2 TRBV28 ASSFPTSGGFGTGELF
NA TRBJ2-1 TRBV9 ASSVGTGGSYNEQF
NA TRBJ1-6 TRBV7-9 ASSFGDSPLH
NA TRBJ1-6 TRBV30 AWSVPPSPLH
NA TRBJ2-1 TRBV5-4 ASSLYPGNSYNEQF
NA TRBJ2-5 TRBV9 ASNRASGAQETQY
NA TRBJ2-7 TRBV11-2 ASSPQRFGDSYEQY
few TRBJ1-5 TRBV28 ASGLRPQH
NA TRBJ1-3 TRBV7-9 ASTYGAMSSGNTIY
once TRBJ2-1 TRBV2 ASSILADTYNEQF
NA TRBJ1-4 TRBV18 ASSPNGGNEKLF
NA TRBJ1-6 TRBV19 ASTQGRSPLH
NA TRBJ2-1 TRBV7-2 ASSLAFGEQF
once TRBJ2-1 TRBV4-1 ASSQALAATYNEQF